Below are 32 T cell receptor beta chains sequenced from a single sample in a study of T-cell reconstitution after alpha-beta-depleted transplantation in children. Molecular barcoding with unique molecular identifiers was used for the TCRbeta library. TCRdb fed the PCR reads into MiXCR, producing one record per CDR3 protein. The sample includes about 200,000 distinct CDR3 sequences, roughly 15% of them seen just once. The material was PBMCs from the stem cell graft donor, obtained from the stem cell graft. These receptors originate from a human donor who donated a stem cell graft to a child with acute lymphoblastic leukemia.

This clonotype was seen many times. The chain employs TRBV12-3 or TRBV12-4 and TRBJ1-1; the match to TRBD1 covers 7 bases. CDR3 length: 14 amino acids. V shed 2 bases and J 5 bases; nucleotides not matched to a gene: 5. The DNA of the CDR3 is TGTGCCAGCAGTTTATTCGAGGGGGCAACTGAAGCTTTCTTT. Translating it yields CASSLFEGATEAFF.

This clonotype was picked up many times. The genes are TRBV11-2 and TRBJ1-5; a possible D gene is TRBD1 (6 bases). CDR1 and CDR2 (germline): SGHAT, FQNNGV. Trimming left V 0 bases short and J 9 bases short, with 6 bases between. This CDR3 contains 12 residues. The CDR3 reads CASSLEGGPQHF. CDR3 nucleotide sequence: TGTGCCAGCAGCTTAGAAGGGGGGCCCCAGCATTTT.

This clonotype was recorded at least ten times. The gene calls are TRBV7-9 and TRBJ2-2; D call uncertain. Germline values: CDR1 SEHNR, CDR2 FQNEAQ (reference sequence). The CDR3 spans 13 residues. Trimming pared 1 base from V and 6 bases from J, leaving 6 bases between. This chain's CDR3 is CASSLVSSGELFF. The CDR3 DNA follows: TGTGCCAGCAGCTTAGTTTCCTCCGGGGAGCTGTTTTTT.

In its sample, this clonotype was seen many times. The chain has TRBV10-3 and TRBJ2-5, with 8 nucleotides matching TRBD2. CDR1 ENHRY and CDR2 SYGVKD come from the germline V gene. The length of the CDR3 is 13 residues. Germline trimming cut 8 bases from V and 6 bases from J; bases unmatched to any gene: 8. The DNA for the CDR3 is TGTGCCATCTCAACGGGAGGGCCGCAGACCCAGTACTTC. Encoded protein: CAISTGGPQTQYF.

This clonotype was counted ten times or more. This chain joins TRBV5-1 and TRBJ1-2; unclear D gene. The CDR3 covers 12 residues. Germline V gives CDR1 SGHRS, CDR2 YFSETQ. The V and J ends lost 0 bases and 8 bases respectively, with 8 bases between them. CDR3 residues: CASSLEGPGYTF. The CDR3 bases are TGCGCCAGCAGCTTGGAGGGCCCCGGCTACACCTTC.

Concerning this clonotype itself: One junction end disagrees with the germline gene, perhaps due to a read error. J is TRBJ2-7 and V is TRBV3-1; TRBD2 aligns across 13 bases. The CDR3 has 15 amino acids. CDR1 is LGHDT, CDR2 YNNKEL, per germline (reference sequence). The CDR3 DNA sequence: TGTGCCACCTGCCCAGGGACTAGCGGGACCTATGAGCAGTACTTC. It translates to CATCPGTSGTYEQYF.

This clonotype has a count of ten or more. The V call is TRBV5-1, the J call TRBJ2-5, with 8 bases aligning to TRBD2. This CDR3 spans 13 amino acids. Trimming cost V 4 bases and J 9 bases; bases outside gene matches: 8. Germline values: CDR1 SGHRS, CDR2 YFSETQ. The CDR3 is CASSPWSSGPQYF. CDR3 bases: TGCGCCAGCAGCCCCTGGTCTAGCGGGCCCCAGTACTTC.

This chain joins TRBV12-3 or TRBV12-4 and TRBJ2-5; 8 bases line up with TRBD2. The CDR3 extends over 14 amino acids. Trimming took 5 bases from V and 1 from J; bases not matched to a gene: 3. This CDR3 reads CASSPGGGQETQYF. The CDR3 region has the DNA TGTGCCAGCAGTCCGGGGGGGGGCCAAGAGACCCAGTACTTC.

V usage is TRBV20-1 and J usage is TRBJ2-7; D uncertain. The CDR3 runs to 11 residues. With 6 bases removed from V and 3 bases from J, the gap between germline ends came to 9 bases. From germline, CDR1 is DFQATT and CDR2 SNEGSKA (reference sequence). DNA of the CDR3: TGCAGTGCCAGACTCGACTACGAGCAGTACTTC. Encoded protein: CSARLDYEQYF.

This clonotype was observed at least ten times. This chain links TRBV2 with TRBJ2-5; 8 nucleotides align to TRBD2. The CDR3 sequence is 13 residues long. Unmatched junction bases numbered 2, after V lost 3 bases and J lost 5 bases. Germline lookup yields CDR1 SNHLY and CDR2 FYNNEI. The CDR3 DNA reads TGTGCCAGCAGTGAGGGACTAGATGAGACCCAGTACTTC. As protein: CASSEGLDETQYF.

Ten or more counts support this clonotype. The genes are TRBV4-1 and TRBJ1-5, with 8 bases identical to TRBD1. Germline V gene sequence: CDR1 MGHRA, CDR2 YSYEKL. The CDR3 contains 17 residues. Trimming cost V 4 bases and J 5 bases; bases outside gene matches: 13. CDR3 sequence: CASSLGLSTGDYQPQHF. In nucleotides, the CDR3 is TGCGCCAGCAGCCTTGGGTTATCGACAGGGGATTATCAGCCCCAGCATTTT.

The chain is built from TRBV11-2 and TRBJ1-1; D is ambiguous. The CDR3 loop spans 14 amino acids. The germline V gene has CDR1 SGHAT and CDR2 FQNNGV. The ends were cut back, 0 bases at V and 0 bases at J, with 5 bases in the middle. DNA of the CDR3: TGTGCCAGCAGCTTAGATTCAGTGAACACTGAAGCTTTCTTT. Translated, it gives CASSLDSVNTEAFF. The full variable domain, in which reference TRBV11-2 and TRBJ1-1 provide the parts outside the CDR3, is EAGVAQSPRYKIIEKRQSVAFWCNPISGHATLYWYQQILGQGPKLLIQFQNNGVVDDSQLPKDRFSAERLKGVDSTLKIQPAKLEDSAVYLCASSLDSVNTEAFFGQGTRLTVV.

The chain combines TRBV5-1 with TRBJ2-7; 7 nucleotides agree with TRBD2. The V segment lost 3 bases and the J segment 3 bases; nucleotides outside the gene matches: 12. This CDR3 is 16 amino acids long. Germline lookup yields CDR1 SGHRS and CDR2 YFSETQ. CDR3: CASSSLPGGSLYEQYF. For the CDR3, the DNA is TGCGCCAGCAGCTCCCTACCGGGGGGTTCTCTCTACGAGCAGTACTTC.

Only a few counts were recorded for this clonotype. The chain carries TRBV29-1 and TRBJ1-2; possibly TRBD1 for D (6 bases). From germline, CDR1 is SQVTM and CDR2 ANQGSEA. V gave up 7 bases and J gave up 7 bases, with 16 bases separating them. This CDR3 is built from 12 residues. CDR3 sequence reads: CSDYRVVAGYTF. The CDR3 bases are TGCAGCGACTACAGGGTTGTGGCTGGCTACACCTTC. Filled out from reference TRBV29-1 and TRBJ1-2, the complete variable domain reads SAVISQKPSRDICQRGTSLTIQCQVDSQVTMMFWYRQQPGQSLTLIATANQGSEATYESGFVIDKFPISRPNLTFSTLTVSNMSPEDSSIYLCSDYRVVAGYTFGSGTRLTVV.

This clonotype was seen repeatedly, ten times or more. V is TRBV7-9 and J is TRBJ2-2, with D unclear. This CDR3 is built from 13 residues. In germline, CDR1 is SEHNR, CDR2 FQNEAQ (reference sequence). V lost 4 bases and J lost 4, with 7 bases in between. The CDR3 coding sequence is TGTGCCAGCAGCTCTACTCCCACCGGGGAGCTGTTTTTT. Translating it yields CASSSTPTGELFF.

The chain is built from TRBV6-5 and TRBJ1-2; D uncertain. This CDR3 has 13 residues. Germline V lookup: CDR1 MNHEY, CDR2 SVGAGI. Trimming stripped 2 bases from V and 5 bases from J, with 9 bases between. For the CDR3, the DNA is TGTGCCAGCAGTTACCCAGCGGGTTATGGCTACACCTTC. This sequence encodes CASSYPAGYGYTF.

V gene TRBV29-1 combines with J gene TRBJ2-1, with TRBD2 matching 13 bases. The trim removed 6 bases at V and 8 bases at J, leaving 10 bases unmatched. CDR1 is SQVTM and CDR2 is ANQGSEA in the germline V gene. CDR3 size: 15 residues. The chain's CDR3 is CSVATGTSGKDEQFF. CDR3 DNA sequence: TGCAGCGTCGCAACCGGGACTAGCGGGAAGGATGAGCAGTTCTTC.

Ten or more counts support this clonotype. The chain couples TRBV6-5 to TRBJ2-1; TRBD2 is a possible D gene (5 bases). V shed 7 bases and J shed 6 bases, with 13 bases lying between them. The germline V gene has CDR1 MNHEY and CDR2 SVGAGI. The CDR3 has 13 amino acids. The CDR3 bases are TGTGCCAGCACTCGGGCGGGCCTCAATGAGCAGTTCTTC. This encodes CASTRAGLNEQFF.

This clonotype was observed at least ten times. The chain links TRBV7-9 to TRBJ2-1, with D possibly being TRBD1 (6 bases). With 0 bases removed from V and 1 base from J, the gap between germline ends came to 13 bases. CDR3 size: 17 residues. Germline assignment: CDR1 SEHNR and CDR2 FQNEAQ (reference sequence). The CDR3 DNA reads TGTGCCAGCAGCTTAGCGAGCGTGGGACAATCCTACAATGAGCAGTTCTTC. Its translation: CASSLASVGQSYNEQFF.

This clonotype was found many times. The chain recombines TRBV5-1 with TRBJ2-3; possibly TRBD1 for D (6 bases). Trimming removed 7 bases at V and 3 bases at J, with 12 bases between. Germline V lookup: CDR1 SGHRS, CDR2 YFSETQ. This CDR3 comprises 13 residues. The CDR3 nucleotides read TGCGCCAGCGGGGGCAGGACAACAGATACGCAGTATTTT. This gives the protein CASGGRTTDTQYF. Combining the CDR3 with reference TRBV5-1 and TRBJ2-3 gives the whole variable domain KAGVTQTPRYLIKTRGQQVTLSCSPISGHRSVSWYQQTPGQGLQFLFEYFSETQRNKGNFPGRFSGRQFSNSRSEMNVSTLELGDSALYLCASGGRTTDTQYFGPGTRLTVL.

This clonotype was observed many times. This chain links TRBV24-1 with TRBJ2-3, with 11 bases matching TRBD2. Trimming at V came to 3 bases and at J to 2 bases, leaving 3 bases not matched to a gene. The CDR3 sequence is 16 residues long. The V gene's germline CDR1 is KGHDR and CDR2 SFDVKD. The CDR3: CATSDGTSGYTDTQYF. The CDR3 bases are TGTGCCACCAGTGATGGGACTAGCGGTTACACAGATACGCAGTATTTT.

This clonotype has ten or more counts. This chain joins TRBV12-3 or TRBV12-4 and TRBJ2-1; 10 bases agree with TRBD2. With 2 bases clipped from V and 7 bases from J, the junction kept 2 bases outside the gene matches. The CDR3 is 14 amino acids. CDR3 sequence: CASSLQREGNEQFF. The CDR3 DNA reads TGTGCCAGCAGTTTACAGCGGGAGGGTAATGAGCAGTTCTTC.

This clonotype was detected many times. CDR3 bases: TGTGCCAGCAGCCGTTCGCGGACAGGGACCTATGGCTACACCTTC. The encoded protein is CASSRSRTGTYGYTF. This sequence joins TRBV12-3 or TRBV12-4 and TRBJ1-2, with 8 bases that match TRBD1. The CDR3 length is 15 residues. V dropped 6 bases and J dropped 4; count of bases not matched to a gene: 10.

The chain recombines TRBV7-9 with TRBJ2-5; 7 nucleotides align to TRBD2. Germline CDR1 is SEHNR and CDR2 is FQNEAQ (reference sequence). V lost 8 bases to trimming and J lost 5 bases; unmatched junction nucleotides: 11. The CDR3 is 14 amino acids. The CDR3 region is CASSRAGAAETQYF. In DNA form, the CDR3 reads TGTGCCAGCTCCCGGGCGGGAGCAGCGGAGACCCAGTACTTC.

CDR3: CASRTRGGKNTEAFF. The CDR3 nucleotides read TGTGCCAGCAGAACGAGGGGAGGGAAGAACACTGAAGCTTTCTTT. The chain is built from TRBV2 and TRBJ1-1; perhaps TRBD1 as D (5 bases). The CDR3 totals 15 residues. Trimming removed 6 bases from V and 1 base from J, with 15 bases in between. Germline V lookup: CDR1 SNHLY, CDR2 FYNNEI.

As concerns this clonotype: A much larger clone is a single base away; this may be a read error. A read error is likely, as this CDR3 ends without the conserved phenylalanine or tryptophan. This rearrangement joins TRBV7-7 to TRBJ2-1, with 7 nucleotides matching TRBD1. Germline lookup yields CDR1 SSHAT and CDR2 FNYEAQ (reference sequence). The CDR3 loop spans 14 amino acids. The CDR3 protein is CASSLDRELNEQFI. The DNA of the CDR3 is TGTGCTAGCAGCCTAGACAGGGAACTCAATGAGCAGTTCATC.

In its sample, this clonotype was seen many times. The rearrangement uses TRBV11-2 and TRBJ2-7; 13 nucleotides match TRBD2. This CDR3 is built from 14 residues. The trim removed 4 bases at V and 6 bases at J, leaving 3 bases unmatched. Per the germline V gene, CDR1 is SGHAT and CDR2 is FQNNGV. CDR3 in amino acids: CASSSLAGGAEQYF. CDR3 DNA sequence: TGTGCCAGCAGCTCACTAGCGGGAGGGGCCGAGCAGTACTTC. The whole variable domain, remainder taken from reference TRBV11-2 and TRBJ2-7, is EAGVAQSPRYKIIEKRQSVAFWCNPISGHATLYWYQQILGQGPKLLIQFQNNGVVDDSQLPKDRFSAERLKGVDSTLKIQPAKLEDSAVYLCASSSLAGGAEQYFGPGTRLTVT.

This clonotype was seen a few times. This rearrangement joins TRBV3-1 to TRBJ1-1; weak D call: TRBD1 (6 bases). CDR1 LGHDT and CDR2 YNNKEL come from the germline V gene (reference sequence). The length of the CDR3 is 13 residues. V dropped 2 bases and J dropped 5 bases, with 9 bases sitting between them. The CDR3 sequence: CASSQLRGTEAFF. Here the CDR3 DNA reads TGTGCCAGCAGCCAACTTAGGGGGACTGAAGCTTTCTTT.

In this sample, this clonotype turned up many times. The rearrangement links TRBV29-1 to TRBJ2-5; TRBD1 might be the D (6 bases). Trimming cost V 0 bases and J 1 base, with 6 bases left between them. CDR1 is SQVTM, CDR2 ANQGSEA, per germline. The CDR3 consists of 13 residues. The CDR3 sequence is CSVEEGAQETQYF. CDR3 coding DNA: TGCAGCGTTGAAGAGGGGGCCCAAGAGACCCAGTACTTC.

The V call is TRBV20-1, the J call TRBJ1-1; no clear D. With 1 base removed from V and 0 bases from J, the gap between germline ends came to 12 bases. Germline CDR1 and CDR2: DFQATT and SNEGSKA (reference sequence). CDR3 length: 15 amino acids. The DNA of the CDR3 is TGCAGTGCTAGAGGCTCTAACGGACTGAACACTGAAGCTTTCTTT. It yields the protein CSARGSNGLNTEAFF.

In its sample, this clonotype was seen many times. V and J are TRBV5-1 and TRBJ2-7; 11 nucleotides agree with TRBD2. The germline CDR1 and CDR2 sequences are SGHRS and YFSETQ. V was clipped by 5 bases and J by 4 bases; unmatched bases: 5. This CDR3 has 14 amino acids. CDR3 nucleotides: TGCGCCAGCAGACCGACTAGCGGGAAGTACGAGCAGTACTTC. This gives the protein CASRPTSGKYEQYF.

In its sample, this clonotype was seen many times. The rearrangement links TRBV29-1 to TRBJ2-5, with no clear D. V shed 0 bases and J shed 5 bases, with 10 bases lying between them. This CDR3 region has 13 residues. Germline CDR1 SQVTM, CDR2 ANQGSEA. The CDR3 sequence is CSVEDPSEETQYF. The CDR3 DNA reads as TGCAGCGTTGAAGATCCGTCCGAGGAGACCCAGTACTTC.